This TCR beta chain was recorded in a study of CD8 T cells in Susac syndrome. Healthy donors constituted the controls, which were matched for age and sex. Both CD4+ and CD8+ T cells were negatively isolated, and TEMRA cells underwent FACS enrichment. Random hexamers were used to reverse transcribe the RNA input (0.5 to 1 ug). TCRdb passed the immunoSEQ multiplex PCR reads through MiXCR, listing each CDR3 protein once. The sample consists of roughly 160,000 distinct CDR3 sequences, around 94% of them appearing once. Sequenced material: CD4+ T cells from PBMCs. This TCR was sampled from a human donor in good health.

This CDR3 is CASSFRVHGDSPETQYF. The CDR3 coding sequence is TGTGCCAGCAGTTTCCGTGTTCATGGGGACTCTCCAGAGACCCAGTACTTC. J is TRBJ2-5 and V is TRBV12-3 or TRBV12-4, with D tentatively TRBD2 (6 bases). The CDR3 sequence is 17 residues long. V dropped 3 bases and J dropped 4 bases, with 21 bases sitting between them.